A single sample gave rise to the 11 T cell receptor beta chains below, sequenced in a study of shared clonotypes between healthy human individuals. Data came from immunoSEQ multiplex PCR; TCRdb stores just in-frame clones and leaves some out. There are around 2,000,000 clones in the sample; around 95% occur only once, and 0.13% lies in the top ten. Material for sequencing was naive CD4+ T cells sorted from blood. Sample subset: CD45RA+ positively selected. The receptors come from a man younger than 35 in good health.

The chain is built from TRBV6-1 and TRBJ1-2; D call uncertain. Per the germline V gene, CDR1 is MNHNS and CDR2 is SASEGT. V was trimmed by 6 bases and J by 0 bases, leaving 8 bases between them. The CDR3 loop spans 13 amino acids. CDR3 nucleotide sequence: TGTGCCAGCAGCTGGACCTCTAACTATGGCTACACCTTC. Its translation: CASSWTSNYGYTF.

This chain uses TRBV5-1 with TRBJ1-5; D remains ambiguous. Trimming cost V 1 base and J 0 bases, with 8 bases left between them. From germline, CDR1 is SGHRS and CDR2 YFSETQ. This CDR3 contains 15 residues. The CDR3 coding sequence is TGCGCCAGCAGCTTGATCGGCGATAGCAATCAGCCCCAGCATTTT. This codes for CASSLIGDSNQPQHF.

J is TRBJ1-3 and V is TRBV2; no clear D gene. Trimming removed 9 bases at V and 6 bases at J, with 9 bases between. This CDR3 is 11 amino acids long. Per germline, CDR1 SNHLY and CDR2 FYNNEI. CDR3 in DNA: TGTGCCAGTGAGAGAGCAAACACCATATATTTT. It is translated as CASERANTIYF.

This chain connects TRBV11-1 to TRBJ1-2, with D maybe TRBD1 (6 bases). The germline gives CDR1 SGHAT, CDR2 FQDESV (reference sequence). CDR3 length: 14 amino acids. V shed 6 bases and J shed 8 bases, with 19 bases lying between them. The CDR3 spells CASRNRDNAGGYTF. CDR3 in DNA: TGTGCCAGCAGGAACAGGGACAACGCAGGAGGCTACACCTTC.

The chain employs TRBV10-3 and TRBJ2-7; maybe TRBD2 (7 bases). The V end was cut by 3 bases, the J end by 3 bases, with 15 bases between. CDR1 and CDR2 (germline): ENHRY, SYGVKD. The CDR3 length is 15 residues. CDR3 coding DNA: TGTGCCATCAGTGACGGTGCGGGGGCAGGCTACGAGCAGTACTTC. Protein: CAISDGAGAGYEQYF.

The V and J genes are TRBV6-5 and TRBJ1-5; no reliable D call. Trimming stripped 6 bases from V and 3 bases from J, with 6 bases between. Germline values: CDR1 MNHEY, CDR2 SVGAGI. The CDR3 is 12 residues long. CDR3: CASRSPNQPQHF. The CDR3 DNA is TGTGCCAGCAGATCACCCAATCAGCCCCAGCATTTT.

Note on this clone: Within the sample, other DNA sequences also encode this same CDR3. The chain employs TRBV25-1 and TRBJ2-1; 7 positions match TRBD2. Germline loops: CDR1 MGHDK, CDR2 SYGVNS. The CDR3 is 14 residues long. V gave up 3 bases and J gave up 4 bases; unmatched junction bases: 3. The CDR3 loop is CASSEGGKYNEQFF. DNA for the CDR3: TGTGCCAGCAGTGAGGGGGGGAAGTACAATGAGCAGTTCTTC.

The J gene is TRBJ2-1, the V gene TRBV11-2; TRBD2 agrees at 9 bases. This CDR3 comprises 15 residues. V shed 4 bases and J 4 bases; nucleotides not matched to a gene: 5. The germline CDR1 and CDR2 sequences are SGHAT and FQNNGV. CDR3 coding DNA: TGTGCCAGCAGCTATTCTAGCGGGGCTTACAATGAGCAGTTCTTC. Translated: CASSYSSGAYNEQFF.

The chain links TRBV10-1 to TRBJ2-2; a possible D gene is TRBD2 (5 bases). Trimming removed 3 bases from V and 0 bases from J, with 14 bases in between. Germline V gene data show CDR1 as WNHNN and CDR2 as SYGVQD (reference sequence). The CDR3 is 17 amino acids. In DNA form, the CDR3 reads TGCGCCAGCAGTGAAATAGTCCCGGGGTCGAACACCGGGGAGCTGTTTTTT. Translating it yields CASSEIVPGSNTGELFF.

The chain uses TRBV7-2 and TRBJ2-4, with a weak D call TRBD2 (6 bases). Trimming shortened V by 5 bases and J by 7 bases, and 15 bases separated the two germline ends. Germline V gene sequence: CDR1 SGHTA, CDR2 FQGNSA. The CDR3 covers 14 residues. For the CDR3, the DNA is TGTGCCAGCAGCCCTAGCACGGGAGCGAACATTCAGTACTTC. Protein sequence: CASSPSTGANIQYF.

The chain recombines TRBV30 with TRBJ2-2, with 9 bases fitting TRBD2. CDR1 is GTSNPN, CDR2 SVGIG, per germline (reference sequence). CDR3 size: 15 residues. The V and J ends lost 1 base and 2 bases, in that order; junction bases with no gene match: 2. CDR3 amino acids: CAWSAGLANTGELFF. The DNA of the CDR3 is TGTGCCTGGAGTGCGGGACTAGCCAACACCGGGGAGCTGTTTTTT.